This TCR beta chain appears in the sequencing data of a study of shared clonotypes between healthy human individuals (TCRdb year 2020). About the full investigation: A couple of women and a few men aged 18 to 49 years were included in the cohort. For each donor, CD4 naive and CD4 memory were each run on three plates, CD8 naive on two plates, and CD8 memory on one plate. To estimate repertoire size and how much clonotypes are shared between individuals, the study performed deep sequencing of blood TCR repertoires from about five healthy adults. Different laboratories and diverse techniques were used to prepare libraries and sequence TCR repertoires, to increase sequencing depth and limit assay-specific biases. Between about 0.8 and 9 billion PBMCs per donor were obtained by leukapheresis. The research as a whole found: Even with the large sequencing depth, rarefaction of the sorted-subset datasets indicated that sequencing was incomplete. About 5% of naive CD4, approximately 3.7% of naive CD8, about 2.4% of memory CD4, and approximately 0.4% of memory CD8 clonotypes were shared across several donors. Sampling was restricted to blood, and TCR repertoires in tissues likely differ from the TCR repertoires found in blood. Based on pairwise subsampling, the degree of clonotype sharing among donors was expected to be affected by sequencing depth. The genetic and exposure-history diversity represented was limited by the small number of donors. Larger estimated clonotype richness was generally found for naive subsets than for memory subsets. Clonotypes shared by all four sorted-subset donors showed higher generation probabilities than non-shared clonotypes.

Using the deep immunoSEQ assay, multiplex PCR amplified TCR CDR3 regions from genomic DNA. Extracted genomic DNA from each cell subset was spread evenly across all wells of several immunoSEQ 96-well plates, with each plate serving as a replicate. For sorted subsets, each replicate PCR was loaded with 200 ng genomic DNA, equivalent to 25,000 to 35,000 T cell genomes. Purified libraries were measured with a Qubit 3.0 fluorometer, size-checked on a Bioanalyzer 2100, and measured again with the KAPA Library Quantification kit. Every immunoSEQ 96-well plate was sequenced on a separate single-read 150-cycle Illumina NextSeq 550 flow cell. Concerning the study's data processing: Because the immunoSEQ output included only junctional sequences and no quality scores, the filtering could not be the same as the filtering used for full-length reads. To assign V/J genes and CDR3, sequences were annotated against IMGT germline references using PyIR, a Python wrapper for IgBLAST v1.9. Any read was removed if the V/J assignment was weak (E-value above 1e-6), the CDR3 was missing, or the read contained stop codons, out-of-frame junctions, or ambiguous translated residues. V3J clonotypes were defined as sequences sharing the same inferred V gene, J gene, and CDR3 amino acid sequence. Percentage overlap between repertoires was computed as shared unique clonotypes divided by the size of the smaller repertoire. Three approaches were used to assess repertoire richness: RTK rarefaction, the Chao1 estimator, and Recon v2.1 estimates of unobserved clonotypes. OLGA was used to compute generation probabilities for all TCRbeta clonotypes that the gDNA method yielded from a handful of donors. Here the immuneACCESS table is served through TCRdb, limited to in-frame sequences with V and J called. Missing clones are a known gap in these copies; in checked studies unresolved V genes cover under half, and the rest lacks a known reason. V, J and clone size reflect that table, while D and trimming were determined from the DNA. The sample has roughly 2 million clones on record, roughly 94% of them singletons. The ten largest clones add up to roughly 0.13% of the sample.

As regards this clone: The specificity of this receptor is unknown. Qualities for individual bases were not recorded, and no much larger clone is one base off. The same CDR3 is also encoded by other DNA sequences in this sample.

Healthy HIV-negative adults with no recently reported acute infections or vaccinations were included as donors. Every donor was a Caucasian adult living in Nashville, Tennessee, USA. CD4+ T cells were enriched by magnetic negative selection; naive cells were then positively selected on CD45RA, and the negative fraction formed the memory subset. Blood was collected by leukapheresis, and PBMCs were isolated by Ficoll-Histopaque density gradient centrifugation and then cryopreserved in liquid nitrogen vapor phase. Purity and quantity of every magnetically sorted T cell population were checked by analytical flow cytometry. Genomic DNA was isolated from every sorted fraction and measured by UV absorbance on a Nanodrop 2000c. V loses 6 bases, J loses 1 base, and the germline ends lie 6 bases apart. As encoded in the germline V gene, CDR1 is SNHLY while CDR2 is FYNNEI. The cysteine opens and the phenylalanine closes a CDR3 of 12 amino acids. Of all the DNA, just the CDR3 is kept, 36 bases in frame from base 1.

This receptor chain uses TRBV2 and TRBJ1-1; TRBD1 is perhaps the D gene, given 5 matching bases. The TCR sequence derives from a man younger than 30 in good health. The material sequenced was naive CD4+ T cells sorted from blood. According to the study, the label for this sample's cell subset or site signals: CD45RA+ positively selected. The nucleotides are TGTGCCAGCAGCACAGGGAACACTGAAGCTTTCTTT. It is translated as CASSTGNTEAFF.